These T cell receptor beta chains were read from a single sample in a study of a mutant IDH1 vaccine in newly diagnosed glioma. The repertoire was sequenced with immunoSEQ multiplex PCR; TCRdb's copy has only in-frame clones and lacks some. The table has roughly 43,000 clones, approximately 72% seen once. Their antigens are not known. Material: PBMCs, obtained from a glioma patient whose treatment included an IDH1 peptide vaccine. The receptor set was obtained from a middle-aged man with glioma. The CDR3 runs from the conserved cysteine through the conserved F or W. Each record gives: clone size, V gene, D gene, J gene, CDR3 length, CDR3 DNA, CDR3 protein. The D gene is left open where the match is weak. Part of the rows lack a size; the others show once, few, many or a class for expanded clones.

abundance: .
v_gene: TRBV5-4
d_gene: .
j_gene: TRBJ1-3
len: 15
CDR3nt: TGTGCCAGCAGCTCCCCTGGGCACTCTGGAAACACCATATATTTT
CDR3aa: CASSSPGHSGNTIYF

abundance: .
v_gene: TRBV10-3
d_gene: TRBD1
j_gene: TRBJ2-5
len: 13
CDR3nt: TGTGCCATCACGCCCGACAGGGCGGGGACCCAGTACTTC
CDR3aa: CAITPDRAGTQYF

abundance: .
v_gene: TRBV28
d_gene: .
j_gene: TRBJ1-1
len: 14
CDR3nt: TGTGCCAGCAGTCCCCGGAGAGCGAACACTGAAGCTTTCTTT
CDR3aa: CASSPRRANTEAFF

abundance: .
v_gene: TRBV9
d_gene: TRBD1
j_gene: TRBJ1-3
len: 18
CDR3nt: TGTGCCAGCAGCGGGGAGGGGACAGGGCAAGACTCTGGAAACACCATATATTTT
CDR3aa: CASSGEGTGQDSGNTIYF

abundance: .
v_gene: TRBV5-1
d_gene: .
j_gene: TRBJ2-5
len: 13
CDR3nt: TGCGCCAGCAGCTCTCAGGGCGGGGAGACCCAGTACTTC
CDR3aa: CASSSQGGETQYF

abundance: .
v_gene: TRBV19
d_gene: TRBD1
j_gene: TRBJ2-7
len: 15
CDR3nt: TGTGCCAGTAGTACGGTTGGACAGGGGGCCCCCGAGCAGTACTTC
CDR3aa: CASSTVGQGAPEQYF

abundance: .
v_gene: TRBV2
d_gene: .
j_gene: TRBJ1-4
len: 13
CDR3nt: TGTGCCAGCTTCAGGGATAATACTGAAAAACTGTTTTTT
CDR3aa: CASFRDNTEKLFF

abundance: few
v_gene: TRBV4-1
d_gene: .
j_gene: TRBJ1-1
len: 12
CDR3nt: TGCGCCAGCGGTCACAGGAACACTGAAGCTTTCTTT
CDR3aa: CASGHRNTEAFF

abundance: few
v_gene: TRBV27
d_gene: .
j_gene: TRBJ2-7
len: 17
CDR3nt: TGTGCCAGCGCTCCCCTTACAGTTTGGGGGAGCTCCTACGAGCAGTACTTC
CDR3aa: CASAPLTVWGSSYEQYF

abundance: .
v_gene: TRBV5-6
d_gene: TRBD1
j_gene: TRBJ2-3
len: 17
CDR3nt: TGTGCCAGCAGCTGGGGCTCAGGGGGCAGTCGGACAGATACGCAGTATTTT
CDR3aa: CASSWGSGGSRTDTQYF

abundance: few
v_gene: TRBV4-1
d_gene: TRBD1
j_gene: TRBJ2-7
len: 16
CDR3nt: TGCGCCAGCAGCCAAGATTCGGACAGGACTGGTTACGAGCAGTACTTC
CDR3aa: CASSQDSDRTGYEQYF

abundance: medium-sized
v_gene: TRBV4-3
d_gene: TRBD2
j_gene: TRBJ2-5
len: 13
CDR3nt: TGCGCCAGCAGCCAGGGGGAGGGAGAGACCCAGTACTTC
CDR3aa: CASSQGEGETQYF

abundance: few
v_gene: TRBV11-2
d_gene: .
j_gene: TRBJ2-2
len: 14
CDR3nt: TGTGCCAGCAGCACTCCCCGGAACACCGGGGAGCTGTTTTTT
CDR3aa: CASSTPRNTGELFF

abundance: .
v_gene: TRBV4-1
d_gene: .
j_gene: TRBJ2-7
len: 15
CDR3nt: TGCGCCAGCAGCCCCCTGGTGGGGCCTAGCTACGAGCAGTACTTC
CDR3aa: CASSPLVGPSYEQYF